This T cell receptor (beta chain) was captured by sequencing in a study of T cell responses to AZD1222 COVID-19 vaccine. The study, taken as a whole, reports: Close to half of spike-specific TCRs reportedly recognize unmutated variant regions.

Between the trimmed V and J ends, which lost 0 bases and 4 bases, there was a span of 8 bases. This CDR3 is 14 amino acids long. Germline CDR1 is SGHDT and CDR2 is YYEEEE. Using immunoSEQ multiplex PCR, the repertoire was profiled, and TCRdb retains in-frame clones only, with some absent. The sample carries around 83,000 clones, about nine tenths recorded once. Of note for this clone: As yet, its antigen is unknown.

The receptor was isolated from an adult who received the AZD1222 COVID-19 vaccine. The chain joins TRBV5-6 to TRBJ1-3; D gene ambiguous. The sample consisted of peripheral blood, taken 28 days after the second AZD1222 dose. In DNA form, the CDR3 reads TGTGCCAGCAGCTTGGCCGGTCGAGGAAACACCATATATTTT. Amino acid sequence: CASSLAGRGNTIYF.